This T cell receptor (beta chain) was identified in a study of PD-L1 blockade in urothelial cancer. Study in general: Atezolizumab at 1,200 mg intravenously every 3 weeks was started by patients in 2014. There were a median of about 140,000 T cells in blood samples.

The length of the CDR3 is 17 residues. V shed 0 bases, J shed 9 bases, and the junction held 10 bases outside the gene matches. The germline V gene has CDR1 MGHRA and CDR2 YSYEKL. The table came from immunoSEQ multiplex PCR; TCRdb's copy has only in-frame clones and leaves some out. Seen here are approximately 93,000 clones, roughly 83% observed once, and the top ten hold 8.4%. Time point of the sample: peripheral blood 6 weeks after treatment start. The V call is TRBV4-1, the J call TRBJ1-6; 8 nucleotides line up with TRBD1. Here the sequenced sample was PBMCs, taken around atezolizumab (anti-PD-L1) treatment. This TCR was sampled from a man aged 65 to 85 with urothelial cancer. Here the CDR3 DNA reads TGCGCCAGCAGCCAAGATTACGGGACAGGCTTTACTTCACCCCTCCACTTT. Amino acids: CASSQDYGTGFTSPLHF.